These 15 T cell receptor beta chains were all obtained from the same sample, sequenced in a study of metastatic and nonmetastatic thyroid tumors. TCRdb re-called clones via MiXCR from the PCR reads. This sample yields about 34,000 clones, of which about 15% are seen a single time; 6.9% belongs to the top ten. All patients reached thyroid surgery having received no treatment beforehand. Sequenced: blood. The origin of the receptors is a female donor with papillary thyroid cancer or a benign thyroid nodule (not recorded which). Some clones in this sample may be carry-over from other donors' samples.

V gene TRBV6-5 combines with J gene TRBJ2-1; 9 bases line up with TRBD2. J lost 16 bases, V lost 4 bases, and 14 bases had no gene match. The CDR3 spans 14 residues. CDR1 and CDR2 (germline): MNHEY, SVGAGI. The CDR3, as DNA: TGTGCCAGCAGTTTAGCGGGAGTTCGCAATGATCATTTCTTC. It codes for CASSLAGVRNDHFF.

Comment on this clone: Additional DNA sequences in this sample encode the identical CDR3. The CDR3 coding sequence is TGTGCCAGCAGTGAGGTAGGGCGTACTAGCGGGGACACCGGGGAGCTGTTTTTT. This sequence encodes CASSEVGRTSGDTGELFF. The chain carries TRBV6-4 and TRBJ2-2, with 10 bases fitting TRBD2. V shed 3 bases, J shed 3 bases, and the junction held 10 bases outside the gene matches. The CDR3 has 18 residues. Germline lookup yields CDR1 MRHNA and CDR2 SNTAGT.

By sample share, this clone is medium-sized. The rearrangement joins TRBV28 to TRBJ2-7; D is perhaps TRBD2 (7 bases). V lost 3 bases and J lost 5, with 20 bases in between. This CDR3 region has 16 residues. Germline V gene lookup returns CDR1 MDHEN and CDR2 SYDVKM. The DNA of the CDR3 is TGTGCCAGCAGTTTTTATGCGGGGGCTAGTAGGCACGAGCAGTACTTC. It codes for CASSFYAGASRHEQYF.

This clone was counted ten times or more. The V call is TRBV12-3 or TRBV12-4, the J call TRBJ2-2; D might be TRBD1 (5 bases). V shed 4 bases and J shed 0 bases, with 9 bases lying between them. The length of the CDR3 is 15 residues. Here the CDR3 reads CASSWGRANTGELFF. The CDR3 DNA sequence: TGTGCCAGCAGTTGGGGCAGAGCGAACACCGGGGAGCTGTTTTTT.

DNA of the CDR3: TGTGCCAGCAGACGGACTAGCGGGAAGCAAGAGACCCAGTACTTC. Translating it yields CASRRTSGKQETQYF. This rearrangement joins TRBV27 to TRBJ2-5, with 12 bases aligning to TRBD2. CDR1 and CDR2 from the germline V gene are MNHEY and SMNVEV (reference sequence). The CDR3 sequence is 15 residues long. The trim removed 6 bases at V and 2 bases at J, leaving 4 bases unmatched.

The V and J genes are TRBV6-1 and TRBJ1-5; weak D call: TRBD1 (5 bases). This CDR3 is 15 amino acids long. Germline loops: CDR1 MNHNS, CDR2 SASEGT. The ends were cut back, 6 bases at V and 11 bases at J, with 23 bases in the middle. CDR3 sequence (DNA): TGTGCCAGCAGGGGGGGACGGCAGTCCGCTCCGTCCCAGCATTTT. Its translation: CASRGGRQSAPSQHF.

Comments on this clone: A clone one base away is much larger, so this may be a read error. The identical CDR3 is also encoded by other nucleotide sequences in the sample. The chain joins TRBV3-1 to TRBJ1-6, with a possible D match to TRBD1 (6 bases). Germline CDR1 LGHDT, CDR2 YNNKEL (reference sequence). CDR3 length: 12 amino acids. For the CDR3, the DNA is TGCGCCAGCAGCCAGGGGTTTGCACCCCTCCACTTT. This codes for CASSQGFAPLHF.

This clone was seen more than once but under ten times. The V call is TRBV6-1, the J call TRBJ2-7; 10 bases agree with TRBD1. Unmatched junction bases numbered 12, after V lost 10 bases and J lost 6 bases. Germline V CDR1 and CDR2: MNHNS, SASEGT. The CDR3 has 14 residues. CDR3 nucleotides: TGTGCCACCTCCTTCGGGACAGGGGTCTGCGAGCAGTACTTC. Translated, it gives CATSFGTGVCEQYF.

At least ten counts were recorded for this clone. This chain joins TRBV20-1 and TRBJ1-4, with a tentative D call TRBD1 (6 bases). Looked up from germline, CDR1 is DFQATT and CDR2 is SNEGSKA (reference sequence). V shed 6 bases and J shed 8 bases, with 19 bases lying between them. The CDR3 contains 14 residues. The CDR3 protein is CSAPEQGGGEKLFF. CDR3 DNA: TGCAGTGCGCCCGAACAGGGTGGGGGGGAAAAACTGTTTTTT.

This clone was detected many times. A much larger clone sits a single nucleotide away, making a read error possible. The rearrangement links TRBV7-9 to TRBJ2-1; D remains unclear. Germline assignment: CDR1 SEHNR and CDR2 FQNEAQ (reference sequence). This CDR3 contains 12 residues. V dropped 1 base and J dropped 7 bases, with 5 bases sitting between them. As DNA, the CDR3 is TGTGCCAGCAGCTTAGTAGGGAATGAGCAGTTCTTC. Translated, it gives CASSLVGNEQFF.

This clone has at least ten counts. The CDR3 DNA reads as TGTGCCAGCAGCCCGGGGACTGGAATCTACGAGCAGTACTTC. Protein product: CASSPGTGIYEQYF. The rearrangement joins TRBV7-2 to TRBJ2-7, with a weak D call TRBD2 (6 bases). Trimming left V 5 bases short and J 3 bases short, with 14 bases between. The CDR3 consists of 14 residues. Germline lookup yields CDR1 SGHTA and CDR2 FQGNSA. Using reference TRBV7-2 and TRBJ2-7 for the parts outside the CDR3, the full variable domain is GAGVSQSPSNKVTEKGKDVELRCDPISGHTALYWYRQSLGQGLEFLIYFQGNSAPDKSGLPSDRFSAERTGGSVSTLTIQRTQQEDSAVYLCASSPGTGIYEQYFGPGTRLTVT.

This clone was picked up a small number of times. This chain joins TRBV6-2 or TRBV6-3 and TRBJ2-7, with 7 bases identical to TRBD1. Germline trimming cut 2 bases from V and 6 bases from J; bases unmatched to any gene: 10. Germline-derived CDR1 and CDR2 are MNHEY and SVGEGT. The CDR3 sequence is 15 residues long. The CDR3 spells CASSYVLGGPGEQYF. CDR3 bases: TGTGCCAGCAGTTACGTTCTAGGGGGCCCCGGCGAGCAGTACTTC.

This clone was observed a single time. The DNA for the CDR3 is TGTGCCAGCAGCCGACAGGGGGCCGGGGAGCTGTTTTTT. It encodes CASSRQGAGELFF. The chain carries TRBV11-2 and TRBJ2-2; TRBD1 matches at 9 bases. The CDR3 contains 13 residues. The germline CDR1 and CDR2 sequences are SGHAT and FQNNGV. The V segment lost 5 bases and the J segment 6 bases; nucleotides outside the gene matches: 1.

This clone was seen at least ten times. V is TRBV29-1 and J is TRBJ2-2; weak D call: TRBD1 (5 bases). Deletions cut 6 bases from V and 4 bases from J, with 12 bases between. Germline V gene sequence: CDR1 SQVTM, CDR2 ANQGSEA. The CDR3 totals 13 residues. CDR3 sequence reads: CSVTTDPTGELFF. CDR3 DNA: TGCAGCGTCACGACAGATCCCACCGGGGAGCTGTTTTTT.

This clone was counted many times. The rearrangement links TRBV5-1 to TRBJ2-3; no clear D. V lost 4 bases to trimming and J lost 2 bases, with 5 bases between them. Germline CDR1 SGHRS, CDR2 YFSETQ. The CDR3 sequence is 12 residues long. The CDR3: CASSENTDTQYF. The CDR3 nucleotides are TGCGCCAGCAGCGAGAACACAGATACGCAGTATTTT. Using reference TRBV5-1 and TRBJ2-3 for the parts outside the CDR3, the full variable domain is KAGVTQTPRYLIKTRGQQVTLSCSPISGHRSVSWYQQTPGQGLQFLFEYFSETQRNKGNFPGRFSGRQFSNSRSEMNVSTLELGDSALYLCASSENTDTQYFGPGTRLTVL.